What follows describes a single T cell receptor beta chain. Its antigen is unknown. At one end the junction does not follow the germline gene, possibly because of a read error. The entry originates in a study of blood T cells in healthy people across ages. With a J-beta primer mix and a sample-barcoded 5' primer, a second PCR ran roughly 6 to 11 cycles. TCRdb re-called the 5' RACE reads with MiXCR, one entry per CDR3 protein. This sample carries hundreds of thousands of distinct CDR3 sequences, roughly 47% of them seen once, and the ten largest clones take 20%. Whole-study findings and limits: Unsorted PBMCs prevented conclusive naive versus antigen-experienced comparison.

Germline V lookup: CDR1 MNHNS, CDR2 SASEGT. There are 15 residues in the CDR3. V is TRBV6-1 and J is TRBJ1-2, with D unclear. This clonotype was sampled from an older woman in good health. Sequenced: blood. The CDR3 spells CASSESGRGNYDYTF. The CDR3 coding sequence is TGTGCCAGCAGTGAATCGGGCCGTGGTAACTATGACTACACCTTC.